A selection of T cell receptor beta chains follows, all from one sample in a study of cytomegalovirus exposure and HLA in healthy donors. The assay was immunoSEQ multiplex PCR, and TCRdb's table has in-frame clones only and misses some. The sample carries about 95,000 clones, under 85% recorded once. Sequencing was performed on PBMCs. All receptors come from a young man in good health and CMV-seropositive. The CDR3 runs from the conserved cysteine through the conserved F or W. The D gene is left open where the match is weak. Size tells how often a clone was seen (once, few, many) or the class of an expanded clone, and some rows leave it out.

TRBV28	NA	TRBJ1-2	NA	TGTGCCAGCAGTCCACCCCTGACTGACAGGAACTATGGCTACACCTTC	CASSPPLTDRNYGYTF
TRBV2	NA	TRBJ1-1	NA	TGTGCCAGCAGTGTGTTGTGGGGGGAAACTGAAGCTTTCTTT	CASSVLWGETEAFF
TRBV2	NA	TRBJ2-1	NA	TGTGCCAGCAGGGGGGGACCCAATGAGCAGTTCTTC	CASRGGPNEQFF
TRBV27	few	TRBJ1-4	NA	TGTGCCAGCAGTCTGACCGGGACGGGGGATGAAAAACTGTTTTTT	CASSLTGTGDEKLFF
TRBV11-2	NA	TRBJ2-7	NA	TGTGCCAGCAGCCTAACGACACTCATCTCCTACGAGCAGTACTTC	CASSLTTLISYEQYF
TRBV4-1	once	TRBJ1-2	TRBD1	TGCGCCAGCAGCCAAGACGCCGGGACAGGGGGTCCCCGTGCTGGCTACACCTTC	CASSQDAGTGGPRAGYTF
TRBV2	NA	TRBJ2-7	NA	TGTGCCAGCAGTGCACAGGGTAATTACTACGAGCAGTACTTC	CASSAQGNYYEQYF
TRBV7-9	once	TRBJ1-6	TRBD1	TGTGCCAGCAGCTTATCGGGACAGGCCCATTCACCCCTCCACTTT	CASSLSGQAHSPLHF
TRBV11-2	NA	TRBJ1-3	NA	TGTGCCAGCAGCTTGGCCTTAGGAGCCTTCAGGGACACCATATATTTT	CASSLALGAFRDTIYF
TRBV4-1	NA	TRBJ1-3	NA	TGCGCCAGCAGCCTACTCCTCCTTTCGGGGAGCTCTGGAAACACCATATATTTT	CASSLLLLSGSSGNTIYF
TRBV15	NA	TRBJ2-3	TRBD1	TGTGCCACCAGCACCGGGACAGGGGGCGCCACAGATACGCAGTATTTT	CATSTGTGGATDTQYF
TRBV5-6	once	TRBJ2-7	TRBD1	TGTGCCAGCAGCTCACTCGGCGTGCAGGGGGCAGTCTACGAGCAGTACTTC	CASSSLGVQGAVYEQYF
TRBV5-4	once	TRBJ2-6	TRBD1	TGTGCCAGCAGCTTCGCGACAGGGGAGATCGTCCTGACTTTC	CASSFATGEIVLTF